Listed below are T cell receptor beta chains from one sample, sequenced in a study of PD-1 blockade in mismatch repair-deficient tumors. Repertoires were generated with immunoSEQ multiplex PCR, while TCRdb's copy carries only in-frame clones and drops some. Here the sample spans about 120,000 clones, roughly nine tenths being singletons. The sequencing used peripheral blood, collected 44 weeks after starting pembrolizumab. These receptors were collected from an adult with mismatch repair-deficient cancer. The CDR3 runs from the conserved cysteine through the conserved F or W. D genes are given only for firm matches. Where a row states a size, it is once, few, many or the class of an expanded clone; other rows omit it.

>TRBV6-5|.|TRBJ1-1|.
CASSYGAEAFF
TGTGCCAGCAGTTACGGGGCAGAAGCTTTCTTT
>TRBV10-1|TRBD2|TRBJ2-2|.
CASGSGVTGELFF
TGCGCCAGCGGTAGCGGGGTTACCGGGGAGCTGTTTTTT
>TRBV4-1|.|TRBJ2-7|.
CASSQVQGLWTYEQYF
TGCGCCAGCAGCCAAGTCCAAGGGTTGTGGACCTACGAGCAGTACTTC
>TRBV7-9|.|TRBJ2-7|.
CASQPVGDEQYF
TGTGCCAGCCAACCAGTGGGGGACGAGCAGTACTTC
>TRBV7-8|TRBD1|TRBJ2-5|.
CASILLQGPQETQYF
TGTGCCAGCATCCTTCTACAGGGGCCTCAAGAGACCCAGTACTTC
>TRBV30|.|TRBJ1-5|once
CAWSVAGNQPQHF
TGTGCCTGGAGTGTGGCAGGGAATCAGCCCCAGCATTTT
>TRBV5-6|TRBD1|TRBJ2-5|.
CASSLVGDRGETQYF
TGTGCCAGCAGCTTGGTGGGGGACAGGGGAGAGACCCAGTACTTC
>TRBV7-9|.|TRBJ1-5|few
CASSLGTFSQPQHF
TGTGCCAGCAGCTTAGGGACCTTCAGTCAGCCCCAGCATTTT
>TRBV4-1|TRBD2|TRBJ2-1|once
CASSQDQPSGAYNEQFF
TGCGCCAGCAGCCAAGATCAGCCCAGCGGGGCCTACAATGAGCAGTTCTTC
>TRBV10-3|.|TRBJ2-7|.
CAISESWKYEQYF
TGTGCCATCAGTGAGTCTTGGAAGTACGAGCAGTACTTC
>TRBV28|.|TRBJ2-3|.
CASTSEGLWGATQYF
TGTGCCAGCACCTCAGAGGGGTTATGGGGAGCGACGCAGTATTTT
>TRBV21-1|.|TRBJ2-7|many
CASIGAGPSYEQYF
TGTGCCAGCATCGGAGCGGGACCCTCCTACGAGCAGTACTTC
>TRBV29-1|TRBD2|TRBJ2-5|.
CSVPGLGETQYF
TGCAGCGTTCCGGGACTAGGGGAGACCCAGTACTTC
>TRBV27|.|TRBJ2-1|.
CASSLSMGGAYNEQFF
TGTGCCAGCAGTTTATCGATGGGGGGAGCCTACAATGAGCAGTTCTTC
>TRBV5-1|.|TRBJ2-1|once
CASSLAGGRLDEQFF
TGCGCCAGCAGCTTGGCCGGGGGTAGGTTAGACGAGCAGTTCTTC
>TRBV4-3|.|TRBJ2-7|.
CASSQDAGPVYEQYF
TGCGCCAGCAGCCAAGATGCAGGGCCTGTATACGAGCAGTACTTC
>TRBV28|TRBD2|TRBJ2-1|.
CASSPTSGRSPRSYNEQFF
TGTGCCAGCAGTCCGACTAGCGGGAGGTCGCCCAGGTCCTACAATGAGCAGTTCTTC
>TRBV5-1|TRBD2|TRBJ2-3|.
CASSLQIAGPDTQYF
TGCGCCAGCAGCTTGCAGATAGCGGGACCAGATACGCAGTATTTT
>TRBV2|.|TRBJ2-7|.
CASIRGNSYEQYF
TGTGCCAGCATACGGGGGAACTCCTACGAGCAGTACTTC
>TRBV19|.|TRBJ2-1|.
CATRTGVREGPYNEQFF
TGTGCCACGAGGACAGGGGTACGGGAGGGCCCCTACAATGAGCAGTTCTTC
>TRBV27|.|TRBJ2-7|.
CASSLTSSYEQYF
TGTGCCAGCAGTCTGACTAGTTCCTACGAGCAGTACTTC
>TRBV5-1|.|TRBJ2-3|.
CASSTLVSTDTQYF
TGCGCCAGCAGCACCCTAGTGAGCACAGATACGCAGTATTTT
>TRBV29-1|TRBD1|TRBJ1-1|.
CSVSTGATEAFF
TGCAGCGTTTCTACAGGGGCCACTGAAGCTTTCTTT
>TRBV30|TRBD2|TRBJ2-7|.
CAWSVIRTSGSEYEQYF
TGTGCCTGGAGTGTAATCAGGACTAGCGGGAGCGAGTACGAGCAGTACTTC
>TRBV9|.|TRBJ2-1|.
CASSAGGYDEQFF
TGTGCCAGCAGCGCGGGTGGATACGATGAGCAGTTCTTC
>TRBV6-1|TRBD1|TRBJ2-3|few
CASTTGSLNTQYF
TGTGCCAGCACGACAGGGAGCTTGAATACGCAGTATTTT
>TRBV9|TRBD2|TRBJ2-7|.
CASSVRDYPYEQYF
TGTGCCAGCAGCGTCCGGGACTATCCTTACGAGCAGTACTTC
>TRBV28|TRBD1|TRBJ1-3|.
CASRKRTGGYGNTIYF
TGTGCCAGCAGAAAACGTACAGGGGGATATGGAAACACCATATATTTT
>TRBV5-6|.|TRBJ2-2|.
CASSLGGGNTGELFF
TGTGCCAGCAGCCTAGGGGGGGGCAACACCGGGGAGCTGTTTTTT
>TRBV27|.|TRBJ1-2|.
CASGPGAGSGYTF
TGTGCCAGCGGCCCGGGGGCAGGGTCTGGCTACACCTTC
>TRBV4-1|TRBD2|TRBJ2-3|.
CASSQILAGVLSDTQYF
TGCGCCAGCAGCCAAATCTTAGCGGGAGTTCTTTCAGATACGCAGTATTTT
>TRBV18|.|TRBJ2-2|.
CASSPLVNTGELFF
TGTGCCAGCTCACCATTAGTGAACACCGGGGAGCTGTTTTTT
>TRBV27|.|TRBJ2-5|.
CASSPLAAETQYF
TGTGCCAGCAGCCCATTAGCGGCGGAGACCCAGTACTTC
>TRBV6-6|.|TRBJ2-3|.
CASSYVGRTDTQYF
TGTGCCAGCAGTTACGTGGGCCGCACAGATACGCAGTATTTT
>TRBV15|.|TRBJ2-3|.
CATSTKSGMPTDTQYF
TGTGCCACCAGCACGAAATCCGGGATGCCGACAGATACGCAGTATTTT
>TRBV6-4|.|TRBJ2-1|few
CASSDSTGEGNEQFF
TGTGCCAGCAGTGACTCGACGGGAGAGGGAAATGAGCAGTTCTTC
>TRBV10-1|TRBD2|TRBJ2-2|.
CASKSGGPNTGELFF
TGCGCCAGCAAATCGGGAGGACCGAACACCGGGGAGCTGTTTTTT
>TRBV21-1|.|TRBJ2-5|.
CASSAQGESETQYF
TGTGCCAGCAGCGCTCAGGGGGAAAGCGAGACCCAGTACTTC
>TRBV29-1|.|TRBJ2-1|once
CSASREGTVGDNEQFF
TGCAGCGCCTCCAGAGAAGGGACGGTGGGTGACAATGAGCAGTTCTTC
>TRBV5-6|TRBD1|TRBJ2-3|.
CASSFPTGLFGTQYF
TGTGCCAGCAGCTTCCCGACAGGGCTGTTCGGTACGCAGTATTTT
>TRBV27|.|TRBJ2-5|.
CASRPSGTRQETQYF
TGTGCCAGCAGACCCAGTGGGACCCGTCAAGAGACCCAGTACTTC
>TRBV19|.|TRBJ2-5|.
CASSSTGQLQETQYF
TGTGCCAGTAGTTCGACGGGACAACTCCAAGAGACCCAGTACTTC
>TRBV29-1|.|TRBJ2-5|.
CSVAGFFLTEETQYF
TGCAGCGTTGCCGGGTTCTTTTTAACGGAAGAGACCCAGTACTTC
>TRBV18|TRBD2|TRBJ2-3|.
CASSPLAGGGTQYF
TGTGCCAGCTCACCTCTAGCGGGAGGGGGTACGCAGTATTTT
>TRBV6-5|.|TRBJ2-5|.
CASSYSRGLGETQYF
TGTGCCAGCAGTTACTCGCGGGGGCTGGGGGAGACCCAGTACTTC
>TRBV6-5|.|TRBJ1-3|once
CASRPGRSSGNTIYF
TGTGCCAGCAGACCCGGACGGAGCTCTGGAAACACCATATATTTT
>TRBV6-6|.|TRBJ2-7|.
CASSRDSEVYEQYF
TGTGCCAGCAGCCGGGACTCGGAGGTCTACGAGCAGTACTTC
>TRBV5-1|TRBD2|TRBJ2-5|.
CASSPGLEGETQYF
TGCGCCAGCAGCCCGGGACTAGAAGGGGAGACCCAGTACTTC
>TRBV6-7|.|TRBJ2-6|.
CASSYTTPGVHGANVLTF
TGTGCCAGCAGTTACACGACGCCCGGGGTACATGGGGCCAACGTCCTGACTTTC
>TRBV7-9|TRBD1|TRBJ1-2|few
CASSPRTGPYGYTF
TGTGCCAGCAGCCCACGGACAGGTCCCTATGGCTACACCTTC
>TRBV19|.|TRBJ2-5|once
CASSDNSGSWQETQYF
TGTGCCAGTAGTGATAATTCAGGGTCATGGCAAGAGACCCAGTACTTC
>TRBV29-1|.|TRBJ2-7|.
CSVVDGHSSYEQYF
TGCAGCGTTGTGGACGGACACAGCTCCTACGAGCAGTACTTC
>TRBV14|.|TRBJ2-7|few
CASSRDVYEQYF
TGTGCCAGCAGCCGAGACGTCTACGAGCAGTACTTC
>TRBV10-3|.|TRBJ2-7|medium-sized
CAISDPVREYEQYF
TGTGCCATCAGTGATCCCGTCAGGGAATACGAGCAGTACTTC